The 31 T cell receptor beta chains in this list originate from one sample, sequenced in a study of CD8 T cells in Susac syndrome. When the RNA was reverse transcribed, random hexamers were used with an input of about 0.5 to 1 ug. TCRdb independently ran MiXCR on the immunoSEQ multiplex PCR reads; one entry per CDR3 protein. The sample has a few hundred thousand distinct CDR3 sequences, 80% to 95% seen once. The sequencing sample was made of CD8+ T cells from PBMCs. Receptors originate from a human donor with multiple sclerosis.

The V gene is TRBV5-4, the J gene TRBJ1-2; TRBD1 matches at 10 bases. The ends lost 4 bases at V and 6 bases at J; junction bases unmatched: 12. The CDR3 has 16 residues. CDR1 is SGHNT and CDR2 is YYREEE in the germline V gene (reference sequence). CDR3 sequence: CASSPLPGTGADGYTF. In DNA, the CDR3 is TGTGCCAGCAGCCCCCTTCCCGGGACAGGGGCGGATGGCTACACCTTC. Together with reference TRBV5-4 and TRBJ1-2, the CDR3 gives the full variable domain: ETGVTQSPTHLIKTRGQQVTLRCSSQSGHNTVSWYQQALGQGPQFIFQYYREEENGRGNFPPRFSGLQFPNYSSELNVNALELDDSALYLCASSPLPGTGADGYTFGSGTRLTVV.

This chain joins TRBV5-1 and TRBJ1-5; D perhaps matches TRBD1 (6 bases). CDR1 is SGHRS and CDR2 is YFSETQ in the germline V gene. The CDR3 spans 15 residues. V dropped 2 bases and J dropped 1 base, with 10 bases sitting between them. As DNA, the CDR3 is TGCGCCAGCAGCTTAGGGACATCGAGCAATCAGCCCCAGCATTTT. Residues: CASSLGTSSNQPQHF.

This sequence joins TRBV2 and TRBJ2-7, with D perhaps TRBD1 or TRBD2 (5 bases each). Germline CDR1 SNHLY, CDR2 FYNNEI. With 6 bases removed from V and 7 bases from J, the gap between germline ends came to 13 bases. CDR3 length equals 12 residues. CDR3 region: CASSTLAGEQYF. In DNA form, the CDR3 reads TGTGCCAGCAGCACCCTAGCAGGGGAGCAGTACTTC. Full variable domain (remainder filled in from reference TRBV2 and TRBJ2-7): EPEVTQTPSHQVTQMGQEVILRCVPISNHLYFYWYRQILGQKVEFLVSFYNNEISEKSEIFDDQFSVERPDGSNFTLKIRSTKLEDSAMYFCASSTLAGEQYFGPGTRLTVT.

The chain is built from TRBV12-3 or TRBV12-4 and TRBJ2-5; 8 bases are shared with TRBD1. V lost 6 bases and J lost 5; bases outside the gene matches: 5. The CDR3 contains 13 residues. CDR3 in DNA: TGTGCCAGCAGACCGACAGGGGAGGAGACCCAGTACTTC. As protein: CASRPTGEETQYF.

The chain is built from TRBV24-1 and TRBJ2-7, with 7 positions matching TRBD1. V trimming: 4 bases; J trimming: 8 bases; junction bases outside the gene matches: 7. Germline V gene data show CDR1 as KGHDR and CDR2 as SFDVKD. The CDR3 runs to 13 residues. CDR3 coding DNA: TGTGCCACCAGTGACTCCAACAGGGGCAAGCAGTACTTC. Its protein product is CATSDSNRGKQYF.

The chain combines TRBV5-1 with TRBJ1-1; possibly TRBD1 for D (6 bases). The CDR3 loop spans 14 amino acids. Trimming left V 2 bases short and J 4 bases short, with 12 bases between. Germline CDR1 is SGHRS and CDR2 is YFSETQ. CDR3 nucleotides: TGCGCCAGCAGCTTACCGGGGGCGGGCACTGAAGCTTTCTTT. It yields the protein CASSLPGAGTEAFF. Based on the CDR3 plus reference TRBV5-1 and TRBJ1-1, the full variable domain is KAGVTQTPRYLIKTRGQQVTLSCSPISGHRSVSWYQQTPGQGLQFLFEYFSETQRNKGNFPGRFSGRQFSNSRSEMNVSTLELGDSALYLCASSLPGAGTEAFFGQGTRLTVV.

The chain employs TRBV7-8 and TRBJ1-1; D unresolved. From germline, CDR1 is SGHVS and CDR2 FQNEAQ. CDR3 length equals 15 residues. The V gene lost 2 bases and the J gene lost 3 bases, with 13 bases spanning the gap. The CDR3 sequence is CASSLTIGDDTEAFF. CDR3 coding DNA: TGTGCCAGCAGCTTAACGATTGGGGATGACACTGAAGCTTTCTTT.

This clonotype showed up just once. The chain links TRBV2 to TRBJ1-2; TRBD1 aligns across 10 bases. The V and J ends lost 6 bases and 6 bases, in that order; junction bases with no gene match: 7. The CDR3 extends over 14 amino acids. Germline values: CDR1 SNHLY, CDR2 FYNNEI. CDR3 bases: TGTGCCAGCAGCCTCGGACAGGGGGTAGATGGCTACACCTTC. It encodes CASSLGQGVDGYTF. Full variable domain (rest looked up from reference TRBV2 and TRBJ1-2): EPEVTQTPSHQVTQMGQEVILRCVPISNHLYFYWYRQILGQKVEFLVSFYNNEISEKSEIFDDQFSVERPDGSNFTLKIRSTKLEDSAMYFCASSLGQGVDGYTFGSGTRLTVV.

The V and J genes are TRBV18 and TRBJ2-2; D is uncertain. The CDR3 spans 12 residues. Germline V gene sequence: CDR1 KGHSH, CDR2 LQKENI. Trimming took off 8 bases at V and 3 bases at J, with 7 bases between the two ends. DNA of the CDR3: TGTGCCAGCCTACACGACACCGGGGAGCTGTTTTTT. Encoded protein: CASLHDTGELFF.

V and J are TRBV7-9 and TRBJ1-2, with 10 bases matching TRBD1. The CDR3 has 15 residues. Germline V CDR1 and CDR2: SEHNR, FQNEAQ (reference sequence). V was clipped by 3 bases and J by 5 bases; unmatched bases: 6. In DNA, the CDR3 is TGTGCCAGCAGCTTCCCGGGACAGGGGATTTATGGCTACACCTTC. This encodes CASSFPGQGIYGYTF.

The chain joins TRBV4-3 to TRBJ2-1; possibly TRBD2 for D (5 bases). Trimming pared 0 bases from V and 4 bases from J, leaving 13 bases between. Germline V gene data show CDR1 as LGHNA and CDR2 as YSLEER. This CDR3 spans 16 amino acids. Here the CDR3 DNA reads TGCGCCAGCAGCCAAGATTTCCCTAGCCGATACAATGAGCAGTTCTTC. Translated: CASSQDFPSRYNEQFF.

V usage is TRBV12-3 or TRBV12-4 and J usage is TRBJ1-1, with a possible D match to TRBD1 (5 bases). This CDR3 is built from 13 residues. The V gene lost 5 bases and the J gene lost 6 bases, with 13 bases spanning the gap. CDR3 sequence: CASSPHGGAEAFF. The CDR3 DNA sequence: TGTGCCAGCAGTCCCCATGGGGGAGCTGAAGCTTTCTTT.

This clonotype appeared a single time. V usage is TRBV15 and J usage is TRBJ1-4; D not resolved. V was cut by 7 bases and J by 6 bases, with 9 bases left in between. Per germline, CDR1 LNHNV and CDR2 YYDKDF (reference sequence). The length of the CDR3 is 12 residues. CDR3 DNA: TGTGCCACCAAGGGAATTGATGAAAAACTGTTTTTT. Amino acids: CATKGIDEKLFF. The whole variable domain, filled in from reference TRBV15 and TRBJ1-4, reads DAMVIQNPRYQVTQFGKPVTLSCSQTLNHNVMYWYQQKSSQAPKLLFHYYDKDFNNEADTPDNFQSRRPNTSFCFLDIRSPGLGDTAMYLCATKGIDEKLFFGSGTQLSVL.

The rearrangement links TRBV7-2 to TRBJ1-4; a possible D gene is TRBD1 (6 bases). The germline V gene has CDR1 SGHTA and CDR2 FQGNSA. The CDR3 extends over 16 amino acids. Between the trimmed V and J ends, which lost 0 bases and 3 bases, there was a span of 11 bases. This CDR3 reads CASSLAAGAPNEKLFF. The CDR3 DNA follows: TGTGCCAGCAGCTTAGCCGCAGGGGCCCCTAATGAAAAACTGTTTTTT. The variable domain in full, completed from reference TRBV7-2 and TRBJ1-4, reads GAGVSQSPSNKVTEKGKDVELRCDPISGHTALYWYRQSLGQGLEFLIYFQGNSAPDKSGLPSDRFSAERTGGSVSTLTIQRTQQEDSAVYLCASSLAAGAPNEKLFFGSGTQLSVL.

This rearrangement joins TRBV7-2 to TRBJ2-1; a weak D match, TRBD1 (6 bases). Trimming stripped 8 bases from V and 7 bases from J, with 9 bases between. CDR3 length equals 11 residues. Germline V gives CDR1 SGHTA, CDR2 FQGNSA. As DNA, the CDR3 is TGTGCCAGCGGGACAATTAATGAGCAGTTCTTC. Translating gives CASGTINEQFF.

The rearrangement joins TRBV24-1 to TRBJ2-3; 8 bases align to TRBD1. Germline lookup yields CDR1 KGHDR and CDR2 SFDVKD. The V gene end was trimmed by 3 bases and the J gene end by 5 bases; junction bases not matched to a gene: 9. There are 16 residues in the CDR3. The CDR3 DNA sequence: TGTGCCACCAGTGATCCCCTGACAGGGGTCGAAGATACGCAGTATTTT. This codes for CATSDPLTGVEDTQYF.

This sequence joins TRBV12-5 and TRBJ2-1; unclear D gene. Trimming left V 0 bases short and J 0 bases short, with 9 bases between. The length of the CDR3 is 16 residues. Germline values: CDR1 LGHNT, CDR2 FRNRAP. CDR3 protein: CASGLVAQSSYNEQFF. CDR3 nucleotide sequence: TGTGCTAGTGGTTTGGTAGCACAGAGCTCCTACAATGAGCAGTTCTTC.

The CDR3 sequence is CSVVRQGGSEQYF. CDR3 DNA: TGCAGCGTTGTTCGACAGGGAGGCTCCGAGCAGTACTTC. The chain links TRBV29-1 to TRBJ2-7; D may be TRBD1 (7 bases). The CDR3 contains 13 residues. Trimming shortened V by 4 bases and J by 6 bases, and 16 bases separated the two germline ends. Germline V gene data show CDR1 as SQVTM and CDR2 as ANQGSEA.

The CDR3 loop is CASSQGRYTDTQYF. Written as DNA, the CDR3 is TGCGCCAGCAGCCAAGGTCGATATACTGATACGCAGTATTTT. The chain has TRBV4-3 and TRBJ2-3; D is unclear. Trimming removed 1 base at V and 6 bases at J, with 11 bases between. This CDR3 has 14 amino acids. Germline V CDR1 and CDR2: LGHNA, YSLEER.

V is TRBV19 and J is TRBJ2-1, with D possibly TRBD1 on 5 matching bases. CDR3 length: 13 amino acids. With 2 bases removed from V and 15 bases from J, the gap between germline ends came to 17 bases. Germline V lookup: CDR1 LNHDA, CDR2 SQIVND (reference sequence). The CDR3: CASSIFHAEGVFF. The CDR3, as DNA: TGTGCCAGTAGTATATTTCACGCGGAAGGGGTGTTCTTC.

This sequence joins TRBV20-1 and TRBJ2-5, with TRBD2 matching over 9 bases. The CDR3 runs to 15 residues. After removal of 4 bases from V and 0 bases from J, the junction contained 6 bases not matched to a gene. CDR1 DFQATT and CDR2 SNEGSKA come from the germline V gene (reference sequence). The CDR3 region has the DNA TGCAGTGCTACCGGGACTAGCAGCTACCAAGAGACCCAGTACTTC. This codes for CSATGTSSYQETQYF.

The rearrangement uses TRBV27 and TRBJ2-1; D possibly corresponds to TRBD2 (6 bases). Germline V CDR1 and CDR2: MNHEY, SMNVEV (reference sequence). This CDR3 has 14 residues. Trimming took 4 bases from V and 8 from J, leaving 15 bases between them. For the CDR3, the DNA is TGTGCCAGCAGTTATTCCGGGACTCACGATGAGCAGTTCTTC. Residues: CASSYSGTHDEQFF.

This clonotype was recorded only once. The DNA for the CDR3 is TGTGCCAGCAGTTACGGGCGCGGACCCGGGGAGCTGTTTTTT. This codes for CASSYGRGPGELFF. The chain combines TRBV6-5 with TRBJ2-2; D is undetermined. The V end lost 2 bases, the J end lost 6 bases, and 10 bases lay between the germline ends. The length of the CDR3 is 14 residues. Germline lookup yields CDR1 MNHEY and CDR2 SVGAGI.

This clonotype was picked up a small number of times. The V call is TRBV6-5, the J call TRBJ2-1; D not certain. CDR1 is MNHEY and CDR2 is SVGAGI in the germline V gene. The CDR3 totals 11 residues. The ends were cut back, 6 bases at V and 7 bases at J, with 7 bases in the middle. The DNA for the CDR3 is TGTGCCAGCAGGTACGGGAATGAGCAGTTCTTC. Translated, it gives CASRYGNEQFF.

The chain recombines TRBV12-3 or TRBV12-4 with TRBJ2-4; D is undetermined. The length of the CDR3 is 15 residues. The V end was cut by 5 bases, the J end by 0 bases, with 11 bases between. Here the CDR3 DNA reads TGTGCCAGCAGTACCGGCCAGCTAGCCAAAAACATTCAGTACTTC. As protein: CASSTGQLAKNIQYF.

This chain links TRBV9 with TRBJ1-4; D is ambiguous. Germline V gene data show CDR1 as SGDLS and CDR2 as YYNGEE. Trimming left V 4 bases short and J 7 bases short, with 11 bases between. The CDR3 length is 13 residues. The CDR3 bases are TGTGCCAGCAGCCGCAGGACTGGTGAAAAACTGTTTTTT. Protein product: CASSRRTGEKLFF.

The V and J genes are TRBV6-6 and TRBJ2-1; a weak D match, TRBD2 (6 bases). Per germline, CDR1 MNHNY and CDR2 SVGAGI (reference sequence). V was trimmed by 6 bases and J by 12 bases, leaving 24 bases between them. This CDR3 contains 15 residues. The CDR3 DNA sequence: TGTGCCAGCAGCCCACGGAGGGACGGCCTGGCTGGGCAGTTCTTC. Protein product: CASSPRRDGLAGQFF.

The chain employs TRBV10-3 and TRBJ2-1; no clear D gene. V shed 9 bases and J shed 5 bases, with 14 bases lying between them. Germline V CDR1 and CDR2: ENHRY, SYGVKD. CDR3 size: 13 residues. The DNA of the CDR3 is TGTGCCATTGGGTCTGGGTTCGACAATGAGCAGTTCTTC. Its protein is CAIGSGFDNEQFF.

CDR3 region: CASKQGRELFF. Here the CDR3 DNA reads TGTGCCAGCAAACAAGGGAGGGAGCTGTTTTTT. V usage is TRBV27 and J usage is TRBJ2-2; D not certain. CDR3 length: 11 residues. V was pared by 7 bases and J by 9 bases, with 9 bases between. Germline V gives CDR1 MNHEY, CDR2 SMNVEV (reference sequence).

The J gene is TRBJ1-1, the V gene TRBV9, with a possible D match to TRBD1 (6 bases). This CDR3 is 14 amino acids long. Per the germline V gene, CDR1 is SGDLS and CDR2 is YYNGEE. V lost 0 bases to trimming and J lost 5 bases, with 11 bases between them. The chain's CDR3 is CASSVADSGTEAFF. In DNA form, the CDR3 reads TGTGCCAGCAGCGTAGCGGACAGCGGGACTGAAGCTTTCTTT.

This chain links TRBV6-1 with TRBJ2-1; the D gene is possibly TRBD2 (7 bases). The CDR3 covers 20 residues. V shed 6 bases and J shed 0 bases, with 27 bases lying between them. CDR1 and CDR2 (germline): MNHNS, SASEGT. The CDR3 bases are TGTGCCAGCAGCCAACTAGATGGCGGGAGTAGGGGGAGCTCCTACAATGAGCAGTTCTTC. Translated, it gives CASSQLDGGSRGSSYNEQFF.